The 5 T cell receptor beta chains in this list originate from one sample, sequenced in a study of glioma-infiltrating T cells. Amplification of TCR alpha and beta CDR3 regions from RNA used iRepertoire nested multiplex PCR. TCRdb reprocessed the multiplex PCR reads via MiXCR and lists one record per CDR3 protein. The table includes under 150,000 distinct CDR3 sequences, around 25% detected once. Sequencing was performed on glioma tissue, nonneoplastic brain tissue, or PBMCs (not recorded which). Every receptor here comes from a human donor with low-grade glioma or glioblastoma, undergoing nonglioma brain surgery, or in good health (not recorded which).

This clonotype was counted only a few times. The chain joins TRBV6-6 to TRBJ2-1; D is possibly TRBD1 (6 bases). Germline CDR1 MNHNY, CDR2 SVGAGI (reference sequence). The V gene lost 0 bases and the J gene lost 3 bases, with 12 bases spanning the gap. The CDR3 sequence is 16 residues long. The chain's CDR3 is CASSYSIPGDYNEQFF. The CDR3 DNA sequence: TGTGCCAGCAGTTACTCGATCCCAGGGGACTACAATGAGCAGTTCTTC.

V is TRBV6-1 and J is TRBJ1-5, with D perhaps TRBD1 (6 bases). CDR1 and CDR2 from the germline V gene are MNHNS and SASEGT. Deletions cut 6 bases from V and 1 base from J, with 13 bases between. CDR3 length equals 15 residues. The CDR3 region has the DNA TGTGCCAGCAGATCCGGACAGCGGAGCAATCAGCCCCAGCATTTT. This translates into CASRSGQRSNQPQHF.

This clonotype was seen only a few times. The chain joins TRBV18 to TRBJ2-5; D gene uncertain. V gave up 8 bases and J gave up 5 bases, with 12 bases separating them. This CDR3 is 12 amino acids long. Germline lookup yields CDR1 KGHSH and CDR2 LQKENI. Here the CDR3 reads CASSQVWETQYF. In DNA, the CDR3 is TGTGCCAGCAGCCAAGTTTGGGAGACCCAGTACTTC.

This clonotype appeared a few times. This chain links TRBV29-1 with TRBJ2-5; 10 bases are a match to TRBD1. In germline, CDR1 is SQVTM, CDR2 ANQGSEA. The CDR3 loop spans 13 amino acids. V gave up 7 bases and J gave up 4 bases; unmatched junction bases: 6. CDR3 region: CSAGTGEGETQYF. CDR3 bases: TGCAGCGCCGGGACAGGGGAGGGAGAGACCCAGTACTTC.

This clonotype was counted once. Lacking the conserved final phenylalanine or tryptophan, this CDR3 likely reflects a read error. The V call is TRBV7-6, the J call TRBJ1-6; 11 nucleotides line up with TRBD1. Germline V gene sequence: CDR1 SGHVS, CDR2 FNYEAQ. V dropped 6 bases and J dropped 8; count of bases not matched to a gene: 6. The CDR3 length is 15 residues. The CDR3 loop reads CASRRTGQGDSPLHS. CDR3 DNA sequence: TGTGCCAGCAGACGAACGGGACAGGGGGATTCACCCCTCCACTCT.